This TCR beta chain is from a study of cytomegalovirus exposure and HLA in healthy donors. Study at large: Later, an analysis reported that the roughly 120 validation repertoires had used the same platform as the approximately 680 first-cohort repertoires.

On this clone itself: Its cognate antigen is unknown.

Sequencing used immunoSEQ multiplex PCR; TCRdb keeps in-frame clones, though not all of them. Of some 230,000 clones in the sample, 80% to 95% were seen once. The ends were cut back, 2 bases at V and 9 bases at J, with 20 bases in the middle. Germline CDR1 is MNHNS and CDR2 is SASEGT. The CDR3 totals 16 residues. The study drew the donors from its approximately 110-subject validation cohort, separate from the approximately 700-subject first cohort. The study, taken as a whole, reports: Using the classifier, cytomegalovirus status was reportedly diagnosed with high specificity and sensitivity. Confirmation in vitro established that a few CMV-associated chains were specific for CMV antigens.

This chain joins TRBV6-1 and TRBJ2-1; no clear D. This TCR was recovered from a woman aged 18-29 years in good health and CMV-seronegative. Sequencing was done on a sample of PBMCs. The DNA for the CDR3 is TGTGCCAGCAGTGAATCTTCGCGTGCCCGCGTTGTTGAGCAGTTCTTC. It yields the protein CASSESSRARVVEQFF.